The rows below give T cell receptor beta chains drawn from one sample of a study of cytomegalovirus exposure and HLA in healthy donors. Repertoires were generated with immunoSEQ multiplex PCR, while TCRdb's copy carries only in-frame clones and drops some. The sample has about 180,000 clones, roughly four fifths seen once. The specimen was PBMCs. These TCRs come from a man younger than 35 in good health and CMV-seronegative. CDR3s include the opening cysteine and the closing phenylalanine or tryptophan. A D gene is named only where the DNA matches it firmly. Clone size is stated in some rows and not others, as once, few, many or a class when expanded.

TGTGCCAGCAGCCCACGGACAGCGCCGACTAATGAAAAACTGTTTTTT,CASSPRTAPTNEKLFF,.,TRBV7-2,.,16,TRBJ1-4
TGCGCCAGCAGCGCTGGACAGAGGACAGATACGCAGTATTTT,CASSAGQRTDTQYF,.,TRBV5-1,.,14,TRBJ2-3
TGTGCCAGCAGTGACAGGGGGGATAGGACTGAAGCTTTCTTT,CASSDRGDRTEAFF,TRBD1,TRBV6-1,few,14,TRBJ1-1
TGCGCCAGCAGCTTAACCCCCTGGGGAGCGGGATCCTACGAGCAGTACTTC,CASSLTPWGAGSYEQYF,TRBD2,TRBV5-1,.,17,TRBJ2-7
TGTGCCAGCAGCGGGGACAGAGATAATTCACCCCTCCACTTT,CASSGDRDNSPLHF,TRBD1,TRBV4-1,.,14,TRBJ1-6
TGTGCCAGCAGTCAACAGGGTACTAGCTACGAGCAGTACTTC,CASSQQGTSYEQYF,.,TRBV28,.,14,TRBJ2-7
TGCAGTGCTAGAGGGGGCAGTGAAGCTTTCTTT,CSARGGSEAFF,.,TRBV20-1,once,11,TRBJ1-1
TGTGCCAGCAGTTGGGGACATACCTATGGCTACACCTTC,CASSWGHTYGYTF,.,TRBV27,.,13,TRBJ1-2
TGTGCCAGCAGCGCCAGCAGACTGGGTACGCAGTATTTT,CASSASRLGTQYF,.,TRBV6-5,.,13,TRBJ2-3
TGCGCCAGCAGCCAAGCGGACATCTACTATGGCTACACCTTC,CASSQADIYYGYTF,.,TRBV4-1,.,14,TRBJ1-2
TGTGCCAGTAGTATTCAGGGGTTGGGAACTGAAGCTTTCTTT,CASSIQGLGTEAFF,.,TRBV19,.,14,TRBJ1-1
TGTGCCAGCAGTATTGACAGACGGAGAGAAAAACTGTTTTTT,CASSIDRRREKLFF,.,TRBV28,.,14,TRBJ1-4
TGCGCCAGTCAAGACAGGGTAGGGACCGGGGAGCTGTTTTTT,CASQDRVGTGELFF,TRBD1,TRBV10-1,once,14,TRBJ2-2
TGCGCCAGCAGCCATCTCGGGACTTACACAGATACGCAGTATTTT,CASSHLGTYTDTQYF,.,TRBV4-1,.,15,TRBJ2-3
TGTGCCAGCAGCCCTTGGACAGGGGGAACACCCCTCCACTTT,CASSPWTGGTPLHF,.,TRBV12-1,once,14,TRBJ1-6
TGTGCCAGCAGCGTAGGGACAGGCTCGTATTCACCCCTCCACTTT,CASSVGTGSYSPLHF,TRBD1,TRBV9,.,15,TRBJ1-6
TGTGCCAGCAGCCAAGATCGGGCTAGCGGGGCTGGCGAGCAGTACTTC,CASSQDRASGAGEQYF,TRBD2,TRBV14,.,16,TRBJ2-7
TGTGCCAGCAGTTTAGGGACAGGGCACACAGATACGCAGTATTTT,CASSLGTGHTDTQYF,TRBD1,TRBV28,few,15,TRBJ2-3
TGTGCCACCCAGGCCGTCTCTGGAAACACCATATATTTT,CATQAVSGNTIYF,.,TRBV6-5,.,13,TRBJ1-3
TGTGCCAGCAGTACCTATGGCGCGGGAGTAGGGGGTGAGCAGTTCTTC,CASSTYGAGVGGEQFF,.,TRBV2,.,16,TRBJ2-1
TGCGCCAGCAGCACAAACACCCAGCCCGGGGCGCAGTATTTT,CASSTNTQPGAQYF,.,TRBV5-1,.,14,TRBJ2-3
TGTGCCAGCAGCAAGGGACAGGGGACTGAAGCTTTCTTT,CASSKGQGTEAFF,TRBD1,TRBV7-9,.,13,TRBJ1-1
TGCGCCAGCAGCTTGGAGGGACTAGCAATTAATGAGCAGTTCTTC,CASSLEGLAINEQFF,TRBD2,TRBV5-1,.,15,TRBJ2-1
TGTGCCTGGGGAGTTGAGGCCCACGAGCAGTACTTC,CAWGVEAHEQYF,.,TRBV30,once,12,TRBJ2-7
TGTGCCAGCAGATTAAAGGAAGCGGTGAACACTGAAGCTTTCTTT,CASRLKEAVNTEAFF,.,TRBV7-9,.,15,TRBJ1-1
TGTGCCAGCAGCTTGAGGACAGGGCTTAAACTGTTTTTT,CASSLRTGLKLFF,TRBD1,TRBV5-6,.,13,TRBJ1-4